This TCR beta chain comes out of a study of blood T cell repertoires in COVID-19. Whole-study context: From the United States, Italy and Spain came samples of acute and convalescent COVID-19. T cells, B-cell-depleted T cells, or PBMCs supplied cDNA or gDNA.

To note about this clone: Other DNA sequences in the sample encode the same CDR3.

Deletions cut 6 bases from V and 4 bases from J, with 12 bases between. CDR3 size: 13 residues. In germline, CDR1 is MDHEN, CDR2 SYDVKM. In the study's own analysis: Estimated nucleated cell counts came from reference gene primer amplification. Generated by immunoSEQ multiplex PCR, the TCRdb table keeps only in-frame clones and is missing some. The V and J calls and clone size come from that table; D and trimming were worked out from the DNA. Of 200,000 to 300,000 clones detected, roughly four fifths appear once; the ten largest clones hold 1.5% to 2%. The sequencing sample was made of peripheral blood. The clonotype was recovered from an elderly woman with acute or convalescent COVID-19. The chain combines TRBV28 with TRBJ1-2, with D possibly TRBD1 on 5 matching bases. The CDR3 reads CASSLGGSYGYTF. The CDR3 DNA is TGTGCCAGCAGCTTGGGGGGGAGCTATGGCTACACCTTC.